Following are 9 T cell receptor beta chains from one sample sequenced in a study of T cell responses to AZD1222 COVID-19 vaccine. The repertoire was sequenced with immunoSEQ multiplex PCR; TCRdb's copy has only in-frame clones and lacks some. The sample has about 150,000 clones, roughly 90% seen once. Sequencing used peripheral blood, obtained on day 0 of AZD1222 vaccination. Every receptor here comes from an adult in good health.

The chain carries TRBV27 and TRBJ2-7; unclear D gene. Per the germline V gene, CDR1 is MNHEY and CDR2 is SMNVEV (reference sequence). This CDR3 has 11 amino acids. Trimming shortened V by 2 bases and J by 6 bases, and 5 bases separated the two germline ends. The CDR3 DNA sequence: TGTGCCAGCAGTTTAGGGCCCGAGCAGTACTTC. Its translation: CASSLGPEQYF.

The chain carries TRBV4-2 and TRBJ2-3; 16 bases map to TRBD2. Germline-derived CDR1 and CDR2 are LGHNA and YNFKEQ. V lost 0 bases and J lost 4; bases outside the gene matches: 4. This CDR3 region has 18 residues. In nucleotides, the CDR3 is TGTGCCAGCAGCCAAGAGGGACTAGCGGGGGGGCTAGCAGATACGCAGTATTTT. Its protein product is CASSQEGLAGGLADTQYF.

The chain has TRBV7-2 and TRBJ2-5; the D is unclear. Germline CDR1 SGHTA, CDR2 FQGNSA. Trimming took 1 base from V and 7 from J, leaving 10 bases between them. This CDR3 is 13 amino acids long. CDR3 protein: CASSLDQPGTQYF. CDR3 nucleotides: TGTGCCAGCAGCTTAGACCAGCCTGGGACCCAGTACTTC.

The chain links TRBV7-2 to TRBJ1-4; 7 nucleotides agree with TRBD1. In germline, CDR1 is SGHTA, CDR2 FQGNSA. The length of the CDR3 is 16 residues. Unmatched junction bases numbered 10, after V lost 4 bases and J lost 5 bases. The CDR3 sequence is CASSSPMGQPNEKLFF. In nucleotides, the CDR3 is TGTGCCAGCAGCTCCCCAATGGGACAGCCGAATGAAAAACTGTTTTTT.

This clone has only a few counts. V is TRBV11-2 and J is TRBJ1-1, with a possible D match to TRBD1 (5 bases). From germline, CDR1 is SGHAT and CDR2 FQNNGV. V shed 5 bases and J shed 1 base, with 14 bases lying between them. The CDR3 has 15 amino acids. In DNA, the CDR3 is TGTGCCAGCAGCCACAAGACTACAGGGAACACTGAAGCTTTCTTT. It specifies CASSHKTTGNTEAFF.

This chain joins TRBV28 and TRBJ2-2, with D uncertain. This CDR3 region has 14 residues. Germline loops: CDR1 MDHEN, CDR2 SYDVKM. V dropped 5 bases and J dropped 3 bases, with 10 bases sitting between them. CDR3 residues: CASSPHLDTGELFF. CDR3 sequence (DNA): TGTGCCAGCAGTCCCCATTTGGACACCGGGGAGCTGTTTTTT.

The V call is TRBV28, the J call TRBJ2-7; 8 bases fit TRBD1. CDR3 size: 14 residues. CDR1 is MDHEN and CDR2 is SYDVKM in the germline V gene. V shed 2 bases, J shed 4 bases, and the junction held 4 bases outside the gene matches. The CDR3: CASSLANRGYEQYF. CDR3 DNA: TGTGCCAGCAGTTTAGCCAACAGGGGGTACGAGCAGTACTTC.

The chain's CDR3 is CASSFNRDKYEQYF. The DNA for the CDR3 is TGCGCCAGCAGCTTTAACCGGGACAAATACGAGCAGTACTTC. The genes are TRBV5-1 and TRBJ2-7; maybe TRBD1 (6 bases). The V end was cut by 2 bases, the J end by 4 bases, with 13 bases between. This CDR3 comprises 14 residues. The germline V gene has CDR1 SGHRS and CDR2 YFSETQ.

The CDR3 spells CATSRDVAVNYEQYF. The CDR3, as DNA: TGTGCCACCAGCAGAGATGTGGCGGTAAACTACGAGCAGTACTTC. The gene calls are TRBV15 and TRBJ2-7, with D unclear. The length of the CDR3 is 15 residues. V lost 0 bases and J lost 3, with 12 bases in between. Germline CDR1 reads LNHNV; CDR2 reads YYDKDF (reference sequence).